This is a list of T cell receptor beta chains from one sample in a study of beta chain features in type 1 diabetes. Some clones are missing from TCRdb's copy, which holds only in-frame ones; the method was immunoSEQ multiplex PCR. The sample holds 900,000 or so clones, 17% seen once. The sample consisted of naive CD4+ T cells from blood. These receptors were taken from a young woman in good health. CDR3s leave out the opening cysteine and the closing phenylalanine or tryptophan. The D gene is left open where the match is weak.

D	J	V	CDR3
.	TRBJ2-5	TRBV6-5	ASSESLGQETQY
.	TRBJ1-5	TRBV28	ASARPNQPQH
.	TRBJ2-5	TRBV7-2	ASSLNSGQETQY
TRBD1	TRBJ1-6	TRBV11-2	ASSLEQGVNSPLH
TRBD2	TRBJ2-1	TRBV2	ASSERTSGLNEQF
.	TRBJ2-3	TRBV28	ASSPSLGGTDTQY
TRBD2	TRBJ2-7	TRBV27	ASSQTSLGTYEQY
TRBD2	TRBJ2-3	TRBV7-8	ASSAGLAGGTQY
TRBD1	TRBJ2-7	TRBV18	ASSPRLRTGLDEQY
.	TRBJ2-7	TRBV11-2	ASSSPRGEQY
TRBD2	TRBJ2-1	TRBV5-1	ASTLGGKYNEQF
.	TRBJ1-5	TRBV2	AVKADSNQPQH
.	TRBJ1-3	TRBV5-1	ASSLVSGRISGNTIY
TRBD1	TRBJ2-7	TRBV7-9	ASSQTGVGRVEQY
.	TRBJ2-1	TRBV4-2	ASSLGLEKYNEQF
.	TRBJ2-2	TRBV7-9	ASSLDSNTGELF
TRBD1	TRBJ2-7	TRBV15	ATSPKRQGAREQY
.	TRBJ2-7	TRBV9	ASSPTPGYEQY
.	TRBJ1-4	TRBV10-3	AIRRTPNEKLF
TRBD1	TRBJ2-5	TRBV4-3	ASSQDAGTAQY
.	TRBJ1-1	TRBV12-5	ASGPDNSNTEAF
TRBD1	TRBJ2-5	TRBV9	ASSPSDRGRETQY
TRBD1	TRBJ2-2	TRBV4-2	ASSPPHSGQVPGELF
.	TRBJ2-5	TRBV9	ASSVGGQETQY
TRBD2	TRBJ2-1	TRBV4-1	ASSQVGSGRIHEQF
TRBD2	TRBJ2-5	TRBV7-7	ASNSPGGPETQY
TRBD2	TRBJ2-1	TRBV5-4	ASSLVYLAGLENEQF
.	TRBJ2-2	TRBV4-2	ASSQDWDNTGELF
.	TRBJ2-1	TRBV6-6	ASSYSRGWEQF
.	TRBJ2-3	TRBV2	ASTYGVTDTQY
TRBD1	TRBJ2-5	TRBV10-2	ASLGQVQETQY
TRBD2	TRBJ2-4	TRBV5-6	ASSTLAVPAKNIQY
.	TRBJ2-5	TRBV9	ASSVVLGDIATQY
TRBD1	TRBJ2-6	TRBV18	ASSGQGRSSGANVLT
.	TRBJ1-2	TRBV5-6	ASSLSSGYT
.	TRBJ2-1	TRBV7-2	ASLSPGAVGDEQF
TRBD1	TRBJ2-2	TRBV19	ASSIVGQGRTGELF
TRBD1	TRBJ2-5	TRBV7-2	ASSRDRRETQY
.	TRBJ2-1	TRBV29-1	SVGGGGYNEQF
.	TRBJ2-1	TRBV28	ASSLAGRTNEQF
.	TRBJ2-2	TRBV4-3	ASSQEPTGYHGELF
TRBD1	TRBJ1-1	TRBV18	ASSQTGDRRAEAF
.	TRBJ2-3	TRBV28	ASLGARVKDTQY
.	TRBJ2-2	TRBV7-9	ASSALGRAPTGELF
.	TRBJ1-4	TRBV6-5	ASSYRQGREKLF